These 27 T cell receptor beta chains were all obtained from the same sample, sequenced in a study of cytomegalovirus exposure and HLA in healthy donors (dated by TCRdb to the late 2010s). The protocol used for the library was the immunoSEQ multiplex PCR assay. This immuneACCESS table, as held by TCRdb, lists in-frame sequences with V and J called but not all clones. Of the missing ones, under half trace to an unresolved V gene in checked studies; the others have no known cause. Present in this sample are 150,000 to 250,000 clones, roughly three quarters of which were seen just once. Of the sample, around 1.2% falls within the top ten clones. Sequencing input: PBMCs. All receptors derive from a woman in her 30s in good health and CMV-seronegative.

This clone has just a few counts. CDR3 coding DNA: TGTGCCAGCAGTTTTGTGGGCAGTTCTAACTATGGCTACACCTTC. As protein: CASSFVGSSNYGYTF. This chain joins TRBV28 and TRBJ1-2; D ambiguous. The germline gives CDR1 MDHEN, CDR2 SYDVKM. V dropped 3 bases and J dropped 0 bases, with 11 bases sitting between them. The CDR3 runs to 15 residues.

This clone has only one observation. The chain recombines TRBV6-5 with TRBJ1-2; 9 nucleotides agree with TRBD1. V trimming: 6 bases; J trimming: 2 bases; junction bases outside the gene matches: 7. The CDR3 totals 15 residues. CDR1 is MNHEY and CDR2 is SVGAGI in the germline V gene. CDR3 amino acids: CASRATGGSNYGYTF. The CDR3 region has the DNA TGTGCCAGCAGGGCGACAGGGGGGTCAAACTATGGCTACACCTTC.

This chain connects TRBV7-9 to TRBJ1-2; 8 bases are a match to TRBD1. The CDR3 covers 15 residues. CDR1 SEHNR and CDR2 FQNEAQ come from the germline V gene (reference sequence). V gave up 5 bases and J gave up 8 bases; unmatched junction bases: 13. The CDR3 bases are TGTGCCAGCAGCGATAGTGGCAGGGGGCTAGTAGGCTACACCTTC. Translation: CASSDSGRGLVGYTF.

The chain joins TRBV2 to TRBJ2-1; TRBD1 aligns across 7 bases. CDR3 length equals 14 residues. The germline V gene encodes CDR1 SNHLY and CDR2 FYNNEI. V lost 9 bases and J lost 4; bases outside the gene matches: 9. The CDR3, as DNA: TGTGCCAGTTCACCGGGACAGTCGTACAATGAGCAGTTCTTC. Residues: CASSPGQSYNEQFF.

This sequence joins TRBV9 and TRBJ2-5, with D possibly matching TRBD1 (5 bases). Germline V gene sequence: CDR1 SGDLS, CDR2 YYNGEE. The CDR3 is 16 amino acids. Trimming removed 3 bases at V and 5 bases at J, with 20 bases between. The CDR3, as DNA: TGTGCCAGCAGCGCATCAAGGATCAGGGTCGACGAGACCCAGTACTTC. This gives the protein CASSASRIRVDETQYF. Looking up the rest from reference TRBV9 and TRBJ2-5 gives the full variable domain: DSGVTQTPKHLITATGQRVTLRCSPRSGDLSVYWYQQSLDQGLQFLIQYYNGEERAKGNILERFSAQQFPDLHSELNLSSLELGDSALYFCASSASRIRVDETQYFGPGTRLLVL.

CDR3 DNA sequence: TGTGCCAGCCAAGACAGGGGGCTTCAAAGGAGCAATCAGCCCCAGCATTTT. Translation gives CASQDRGLQRSNQPQHF. V is TRBV19 and J is TRBJ1-5, with 10 bases lining up with TRBD1. The V segment lost 9 bases and the J segment 1 base; nucleotides outside the gene matches: 12. The CDR3 contains 17 residues. Germline CDR1 LNHDA, CDR2 SQIVND (reference sequence).

Here the CDR3 DNA reads TGTGCCAGCAGCTCCGGGGTTGAGGCTTTCTTT. This sequence encodes CASSSGVEAFF. V usage is TRBV5-4 and J usage is TRBJ1-1, with no clear D. The V gene's germline CDR1 is SGHNT and CDR2 YYREEE (reference sequence). The CDR3 contains 11 residues. V dropped 3 bases and J dropped 11 bases, with 11 bases sitting between them. Looking up the rest from reference TRBV5-4 and TRBJ1-1 gives the full variable domain: ETGVTQSPTHLIKTRGQQVTLRCSSQSGHNTVSWYQQALGQGPQFIFQYYREEENGRGNFPPRFSGLQFPNYSSELNVNALELDDSALYLCASSSGVEAFFGQGTRLTVV.

The V call is TRBV15, the J call TRBJ1-3; TRBD1 is a possible D gene (6 bases). Per germline, CDR1 LNHNV and CDR2 YYDKDF (reference sequence). Between the trimmed V and J ends, which lost 0 bases and 4 bases, there was a span of 13 bases. The CDR3 has 16 amino acids. The CDR3 region is CATSRDRNREGNTIYF. The DNA for the CDR3 is TGTGCCACCAGCAGAGATCGTAACAGGGAAGGAAACACCATATATTTT.

This sequence joins TRBV9 and TRBJ2-1; TRBD2 is a possible D gene (6 bases). The CDR3 extends over 16 amino acids. Germline V CDR1 and CDR2: SGDLS, YYNGEE. V lost 3 bases to trimming and J lost 6 bases, with 19 bases between them. The CDR3 loop is CASSGRLVRAANEQFF. CDR3 DNA sequence: TGTGCCAGCAGCGGCCGACTAGTAAGAGCCGCCAATGAGCAGTTCTTC.

This clone was seen once. The J gene is TRBJ1-4, the V gene TRBV6-5; D not certain. CDR1 and CDR2 from the germline V gene are MNHEY and SVGAGI. CDR3 length equals 14 residues. Between the trimmed V and J ends, which lost 2 bases and 0 bases, there was a span of 4 bases. The DNA of the CDR3 is TGTGCCAGCAGTTACATAGCAACTAATGAAAAACTGTTTTTT. Protein: CASSYIATNEKLFF.

The V and J genes are TRBV6-5 and TRBJ1-5; D remains unclear. The CDR3 covers 16 residues. Germline V CDR1 and CDR2: MNHEY, SVGAGI. V was trimmed by 0 bases and J by 2 bases, leaving 11 bases between them. This CDR3 reads CASSYSSGSGNQPQHF. CDR3 sequence (DNA): TGTGCCAGCAGTTACTCCTCAGGATCCGGCAATCAGCCCCAGCATTTT.

The chain has TRBV7-2 and TRBJ1-2; a possible D gene is TRBD1 (6 bases). The CDR3 has 12 amino acids. CDR1 SGHTA and CDR2 FQGNSA come from the germline V gene. The V gene lost 2 bases and the J gene lost 8 bases, with 9 bases spanning the gap. The CDR3 protein is CASSLRQGGYTF. The CDR3 region has the DNA TGTGCCAGCAGCTTAAGGCAGGGGGGCTACACCTTC.

The chain is built from TRBV19 and TRBJ1-4, with D possibly being TRBD1 (6 bases). Germline-derived CDR1 and CDR2 are LNHDA and SQIVND (reference sequence). The length of the CDR3 is 14 residues. Trimming pared 7 bases from V and 8 bases from J, leaving 17 bases between. The CDR3 DNA is TGTGCCAGTACCAAACAGGGTGTGGGAGAAAAACTGTTTTTT. Translation gives CASTKQGVGEKLFF.

This clone was counted between two and nine times. J is TRBJ2-3 and V is TRBV7-3, with 10 positions matching TRBD2. CDR1 SGHTA and CDR2 FQGTGA come from the germline V gene. The CDR3 covers 15 residues. J gave up 2 bases and V 3 bases, and 2 bases lay outside the gene matches. The CDR3 region is CASSFSGGSTDTQYF. The CDR3 DNA reads TGTGCCAGCAGCTTTAGCGGGGGGTCCACAGATACGCAGTATTTT.

The chain carries TRBV27 and TRBJ2-7; D perhaps matches TRBD1 (6 bases). CDR1 and CDR2 from the germline V gene are MNHEY and SMNVEV (reference sequence). The ends were cut back, 2 bases at V and 2 bases at J, with 10 bases in the middle. This CDR3 region has 14 residues. The DNA for the CDR3 is TGTGCCAGCAGTTTAGGGCAGGGGACCTACGAGCAGTACTTC. Protein: CASSLGQGTYEQYF.

The chain has TRBV16 and TRBJ1-5; 7 bases map to TRBD1. CDR3 length: 15 amino acids. The ends lost 6 bases at V and 4 bases at J; junction bases unmatched: 9. Germline lookup yields CDR1 KGHSY and CDR2 FQNENV. CDR3: CASRGGTANNQPQHF. As DNA, the CDR3 is TGTGCCAGCAGAGGCGGGACAGCTAATAATCAGCCCCAGCATTTT. Full variable domain (rest looked up from reference TRBV16 and TRBJ1-5): GEEVAQTPKHLVRGEGQKAKLYCAPIKGHSYVFWYQQVLKNEFKFLISFQNENVFDETGMPKERFSAKCLPNSPCSLEIQATKLEDSAVYFCASRGGTANNQPQHFGDGTRLSIL.

The V gene is TRBV25-1, the J gene TRBJ1-1; D call uncertain. Germline V CDR1 and CDR2: MGHDK, SYGVNS. V shed 0 bases and J shed 8 bases, with 16 bases lying between them. This CDR3 spans 15 amino acids. As DNA, the CDR3 is TGTGCCAGCAGTGAATATGGAGGAACAATAAAAGAAGCTTTCTTT. Protein product: CASSEYGGTIKEAFF.

The V gene is TRBV30, the J gene TRBJ2-7; unclear D gene. Trimming stripped 0 bases from V and 1 base from J, with 7 bases between. CDR3 length: 13 residues. The V gene's germline CDR1 is GTSNPN and CDR2 SVGIG (reference sequence). The CDR3 DNA is TGTGCCTGGAGTGTATCCTATTCCTACGAGCAGTACTTC. Protein sequence: CAWSVSYSYEQYF.

There are a few counts of this clone. This chain links TRBV25-1 with TRBJ1-1, with D unresolved. Germline V gene data show CDR1 as MGHDK and CDR2 as SYGVNS. Trimming took off 8 bases at V and 8 bases at J, with 12 bases between the two ends. The length of the CDR3 is 11 residues. CDR3 sequence reads: CASSSTREAFF. Written as DNA, the CDR3 is TGTGCCAGCTCCTCGACACGGGAAGCTTTCTTT.

The chain employs TRBV15 and TRBJ2-5; possible D gene TRBD2, 5 bases. V was cut by 1 base and J by 2 bases, with 8 bases left in between. Germline V lookup: CDR1 LNHNV, CDR2 YYDKDF (reference sequence). This CDR3 comprises 14 residues. CDR3 sequence reads: CATSRGSGQETQYF. The CDR3, as DNA: TGTGCCACCAGCAGAGGGTCGGGACAAGAGACCCAGTACTTC. Variable domain in full (rest from reference TRBV15 and TRBJ2-5): DAMVIQNPRYQVTQFGKPVTLSCSQTLNHNVMYWYQQKSSQAPKLLFHYYDKDFNNEADTPDNFQSRRPNTSFCFLDIRSPGLGDTAMYLCATSRGSGQETQYFGPGTRLLVL.

This clone was detected only a few times. J is TRBJ1-5 and V is TRBV6-5; unclear D gene. There are 13 residues in the CDR3. Trimming left V 0 bases short and J 6 bases short, with 6 bases between. Looked up from germline, CDR1 is MNHEY and CDR2 is SVGAGI. CDR3 nucleotides: TGTGCCAGCAGTTACTCCAGGTTTCAGCCCCAGCATTTT. Amino acid sequence: CASSYSRFQPQHF.

This sequence joins TRBV21-1 and TRBJ1-1; the table's D call TRBD1 went unverified against the DNA. TRBV21-1 is given as a pseudogene. The CDR3 extends over 15 amino acids. This CDR3 is CASSKKEQSNTEAFF. The CDR3 DNA sequence: TGTGCCAGCAGCAAAAAAGAACAGTCGAACACTGAAGCTTTCTTT.

This chain links TRBV27 with TRBJ2-1; no reliable D call. Germline V gives CDR1 MNHEY, CDR2 SMNVEV (reference sequence). Trimming left V 4 bases short and J 8 bases short, with 12 bases between. The CDR3 contains 13 residues. CDR3 DNA sequence: TGTGCCAGCAGTTCCCCGAGAAGATATGAGCAGTTCTTC. The encoded protein is CASSSPRRYEQFF.

This chain links TRBV4-1 with TRBJ1-1, with D possibly TRBD1 on 5 matching bases. Trimming cost V 4 bases and J 1 base, with 10 bases left between them. The CDR3 loop spans 14 amino acids. Germline V gene lookup returns CDR1 MGHRA and CDR2 YSYEKL. The DNA for the CDR3 is TGCGCCAGCAGCCCCGGACACAGGAACACTGAAGCTTTCTTT. It is translated as CASSPGHRNTEAFF.

The chain is built from TRBV6-6 and TRBJ1-2; unclear D gene. Per the germline V gene, CDR1 is MNHNY and CDR2 is SVGAGI (reference sequence). Trimming removed 4 bases at V and 3 bases at J, with 9 bases between. CDR3 length: 13 amino acids. The CDR3 DNA is TGTGCCAGCAGTTCCAACGGGGACTATGGCTACACCTTC. Its protein product is CASSSNGDYGYTF.

The chain has TRBV5-6 and TRBJ2-5, with TRBD2 identical over 9 bases. V shed 2 bases and J 4 bases; nucleotides not matched to a gene: 6. Germline CDR1 and CDR2: SGHDT and YYEEEE. The CDR3 runs 15 residues. CDR3 loop: CASSFGGGASETQYF. For the CDR3, the DNA is TGTGCCAGCAGCTTTGGCGGGGGGGCGTCAGAGACCCAGTACTTC.

V is TRBV9 and J is TRBJ2-3; 8 bases fit TRBD1. This CDR3 comprises 16 residues. The germline gives CDR1 SGDLS, CDR2 YYNGEE. With V trimmed by 3 bases and J by 8 bases, 14 bases remained unmatched. In nucleotides, the CDR3 is TGTGCCAGCAGCGGGCGACAGGGGCCTAAAAAAAGTACGCAGTATTTT. This sequence encodes CASSGRQGPKKSTQYF.